The source of this T cell receptor beta chain is a study of T cells in Graves' hyperthyroidism and ophthalmopathy. Turning to the study itself: Before any treatment, at initial diagnosis, peripheral blood was collected.

Patients were excluded because of uncontrolled infection, other autoimmune disease, pregnancy or lactation. Clinical symptoms, serum thyroxine, TRAb, thyroid ultrasound and orbital computed tomography informed diagnoses. This clonotype was detected many times. This CDR3 has 15 residues. Germline V gene lookup returns CDR1 LNHNV and CDR2 YYDKDF (reference sequence). Trimming removed 3 bases from V and 2 bases from J; junction bases left unmatched: 4. Amplified TCR beta CDR3 regions derived from RNA transcripts. First-round RT-PCR targeting the TCR CDR3 was performed with the HTBI primer set. Via MiXCR, TCRdb re-called the multiplex PCR reads, giving one row per CDR3 protein. The sample includes about 290,000 distinct CDR3 sequences, roughly 13% of them seen just once.

The rearrangement joins TRBV15 to TRBJ1-5, with TRBD1 identical over 7 bases. Input material: blood. This clonotype originated in a woman between 40 and 55 years old with Graves' hyperthyroidism. The CDR3 nucleotides are TGTGCCACCAGCAGGACAGGGACCGGCAATCAGCCCCAGCATTTT. This encodes CATSRTGTGNQPQHF.